This T cell receptor beta chain was captured by sequencing in a study of blood T cells in healthy people across ages. Study conclusions and caveats: The lack of PBMC sorting stopped any conclusive naive versus antigen-experienced comparison.

A second PCR of 7 to 11 cycles used a sample-barcoded 5' primer and a J-beta primer mix. Tags on each cDNA molecule came from a template-switch adaptor with 12 random nucleotides. TCRdb ran MiXCR on the 5' RACE reads and lists one entry per CDR3 protein. The sample has about 800,000 distinct CDR3 sequences, 58% seen once. Remarks on this clonotype: Its antigen is undetermined.

Trimming cost V 7 bases and J 2 bases, with 9 bases left between them. CDR1 SQVTM and CDR2 ANQGSEA come from the germline V gene. This CDR3 has 13 amino acids. The sample comprised blood. This TCR was sampled from a man aged 25-40 years in good health. This chain links TRBV29-1 with TRBJ2-6, with a tentative D call TRBD2 (5 bases). CDR3 loop: CSAAGAGANVLTF. CDR3 nucleotides: TGCAGCGCCGCGGGCGCTGGGGCCAACGTCCTGACTTTC.